This T cell receptor (beta chain) came from a study of patients and donors after allogeneic stem cell transplantation. One entry per CDR3 protein results from TCRdb running MiXCR on the RT-PCR reads. The table includes 800,000 to 1,000,000 distinct CDR3 sequences, 15% to 20% detected once. This CDR3 is 15 amino acids long. Trimming removed 1 base from V and 7 bases from J; junction bases left unmatched: 5. The specimen was blood, either unsorted or a sorted T cell fraction (not recorded which). This chain joins TRBV12-3 or TRBV12-4 and TRBJ2-7, with TRBD1 matching 12 bases. This receptor was identified in a human donor who was either an allogeneic HSCT recipient or a stem cell or donor lymphocyte infusion donor (not recorded which). It is not recorded whose cells these are; they may come from a transplant donor. The CDR3: CASSLGGQGAWEQYF. The DNA of the CDR3 is TGTGCCAGCAGTTTAGGGGGACAGGGGGCTTGGGAGCAGTACTTC.